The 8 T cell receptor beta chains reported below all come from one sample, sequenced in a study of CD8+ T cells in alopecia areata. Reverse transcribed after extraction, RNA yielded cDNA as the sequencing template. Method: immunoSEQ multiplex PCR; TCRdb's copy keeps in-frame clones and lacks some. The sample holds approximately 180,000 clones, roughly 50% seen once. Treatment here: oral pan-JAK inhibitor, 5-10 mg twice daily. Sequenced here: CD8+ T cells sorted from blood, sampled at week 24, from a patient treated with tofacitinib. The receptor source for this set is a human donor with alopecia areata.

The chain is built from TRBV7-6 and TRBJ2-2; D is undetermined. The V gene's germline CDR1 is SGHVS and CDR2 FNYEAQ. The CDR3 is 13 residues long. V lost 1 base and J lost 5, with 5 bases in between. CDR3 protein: CASSLVQTGELFF. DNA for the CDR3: TGTGCCAGCAGCTTAGTACAGACCGGGGAGCTGTTTTTT.

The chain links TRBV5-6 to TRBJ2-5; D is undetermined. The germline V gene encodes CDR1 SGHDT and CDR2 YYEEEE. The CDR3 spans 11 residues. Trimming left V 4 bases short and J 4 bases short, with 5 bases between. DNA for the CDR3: TGTGCCAGCAGCGATGCAGAGACCCAGTACTTC. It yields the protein CASSDAETQYF.

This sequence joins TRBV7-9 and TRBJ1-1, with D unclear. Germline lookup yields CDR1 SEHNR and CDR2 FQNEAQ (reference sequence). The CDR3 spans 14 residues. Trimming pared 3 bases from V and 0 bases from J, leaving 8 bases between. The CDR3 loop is CASSFGGMNTEAFF. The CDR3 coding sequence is TGTGCCAGCAGCTTCGGCGGAATGAACACTGAAGCTTTCTTT.

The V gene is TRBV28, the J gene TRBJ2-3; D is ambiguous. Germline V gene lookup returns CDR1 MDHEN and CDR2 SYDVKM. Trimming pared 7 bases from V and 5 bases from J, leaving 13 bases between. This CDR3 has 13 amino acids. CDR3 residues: CASNPLGGDTQYF. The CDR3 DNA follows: TGTGCCAGCAATCCCCTGGGTGGAGATACGCAGTATTTT. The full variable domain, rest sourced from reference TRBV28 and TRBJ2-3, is DVKVTQSSRYLVKRTGEKVFLECVQDMDHENMFWYRQDPGLGLRLIYFSYDVKMKEKGDIPEGYSVSREKKERFSLILESASTNQTSMYLCASNPLGGDTQYFGPGTRLTVL.

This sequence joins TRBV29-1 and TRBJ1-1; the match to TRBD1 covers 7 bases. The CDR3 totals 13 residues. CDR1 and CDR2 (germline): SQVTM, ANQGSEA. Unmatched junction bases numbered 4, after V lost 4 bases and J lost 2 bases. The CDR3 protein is CSVGTGRNTEAFF. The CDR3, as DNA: TGCAGCGTTGGGACAGGCCGTAACACTGAAGCTTTCTTT.

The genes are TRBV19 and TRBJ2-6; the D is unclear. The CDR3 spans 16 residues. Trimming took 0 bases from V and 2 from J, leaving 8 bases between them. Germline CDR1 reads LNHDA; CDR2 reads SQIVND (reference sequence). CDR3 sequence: CASSIDLGTGANVLTF. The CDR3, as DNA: TGTGCCAGTAGTATAGATCTGGGTACTGGGGCCAACGTCCTGACTTTC. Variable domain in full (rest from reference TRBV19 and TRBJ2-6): DGGITQSPKYLFRKEGQNVTLSCEQNLNHDAMYWYRQDPGQGLRLIYYSQIVNDFQKGDIAEGYSVSREKKESFPLTVTSAQKNPTAFYLCASSIDLGTGANVLTFGAGSRLTVL.

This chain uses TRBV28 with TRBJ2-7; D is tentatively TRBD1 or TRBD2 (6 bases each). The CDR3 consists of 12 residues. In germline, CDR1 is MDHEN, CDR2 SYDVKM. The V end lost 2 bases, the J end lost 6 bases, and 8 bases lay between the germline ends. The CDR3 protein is CASSLPGAEQYF. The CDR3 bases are TGTGCCAGCAGTTTACCGGGGGCCGAGCAGTACTTC.

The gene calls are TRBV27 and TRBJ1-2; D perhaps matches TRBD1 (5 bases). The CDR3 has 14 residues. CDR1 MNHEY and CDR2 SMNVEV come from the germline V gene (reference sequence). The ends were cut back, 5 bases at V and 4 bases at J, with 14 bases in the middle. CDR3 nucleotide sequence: TGTGCCAGCAGTCCGATCATGGGGGGCTATGGCTACACCTTC. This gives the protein CASSPIMGGYGYTF.